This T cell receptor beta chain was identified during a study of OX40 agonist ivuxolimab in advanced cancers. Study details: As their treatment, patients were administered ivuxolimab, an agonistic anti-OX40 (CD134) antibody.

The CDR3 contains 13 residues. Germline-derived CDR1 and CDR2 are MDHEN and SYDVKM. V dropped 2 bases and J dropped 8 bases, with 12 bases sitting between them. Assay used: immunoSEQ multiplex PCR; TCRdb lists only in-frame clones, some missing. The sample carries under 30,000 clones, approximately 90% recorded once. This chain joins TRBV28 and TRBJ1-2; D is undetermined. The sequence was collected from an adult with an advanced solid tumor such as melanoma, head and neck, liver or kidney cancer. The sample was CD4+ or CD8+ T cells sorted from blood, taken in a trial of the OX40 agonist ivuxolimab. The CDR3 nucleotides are TGTGCCAGCAGTTTAGGAGCCGCGGAGGGCTACACCTTC. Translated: CASSLGAAEGYTF.